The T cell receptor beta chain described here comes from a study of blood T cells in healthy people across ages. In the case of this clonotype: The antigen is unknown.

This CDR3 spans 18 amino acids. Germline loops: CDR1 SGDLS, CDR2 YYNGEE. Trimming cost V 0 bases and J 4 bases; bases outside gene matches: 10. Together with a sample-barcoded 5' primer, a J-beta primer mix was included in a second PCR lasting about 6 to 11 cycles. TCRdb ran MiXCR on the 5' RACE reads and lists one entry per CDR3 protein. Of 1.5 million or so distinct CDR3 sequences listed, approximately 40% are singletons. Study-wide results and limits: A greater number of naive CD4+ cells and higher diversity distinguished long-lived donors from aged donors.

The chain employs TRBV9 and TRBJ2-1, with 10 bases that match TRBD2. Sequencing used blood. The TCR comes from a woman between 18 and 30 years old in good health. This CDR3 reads CASSVAPSGGGGYNEQFF. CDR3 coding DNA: TGTGCCAGCAGCGTAGCCCCTAGCGGGGGCGGAGGTTACAATGAGCAGTTCTTC.